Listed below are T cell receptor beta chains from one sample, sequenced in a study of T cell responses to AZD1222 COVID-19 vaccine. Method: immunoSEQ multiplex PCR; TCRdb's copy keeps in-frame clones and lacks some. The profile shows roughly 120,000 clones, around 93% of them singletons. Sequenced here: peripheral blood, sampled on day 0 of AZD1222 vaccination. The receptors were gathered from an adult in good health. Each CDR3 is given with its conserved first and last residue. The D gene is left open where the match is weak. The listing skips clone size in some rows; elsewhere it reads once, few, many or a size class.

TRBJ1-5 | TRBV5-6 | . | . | TGTGCCAGCAGCACCATAGGGGGGAATCAGCCCCAGCATTTT | CASSTIGGNQPQHF
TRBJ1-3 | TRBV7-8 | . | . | TGTGCCAGCAGCCCCGGGGTCTCTGGAAACACCATATATTTT | CASSPGVSGNTIYF
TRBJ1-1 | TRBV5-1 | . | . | TGCGCCAGCAGCTCGTTCGGGTCGAACACTGAAGCTTTCTTT | CASSSFGSNTEAFF
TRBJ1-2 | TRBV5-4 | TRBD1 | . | TGTGCCAGCAGCCCGACAGGGGGCGCCGACATCTATGGCTACACCTTC | CASSPTGGADIYGYTF
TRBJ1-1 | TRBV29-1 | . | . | TGCAGCGTTGGCGAGGGGAGGGGAAAGACTGAAGCTTTCTTT | CSVGEGRGKTEAFF
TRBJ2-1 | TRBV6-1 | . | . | TGTGCCAGCAGTGAAGCGCTGGGGAATCGTGAGCAGTTCTTC | CASSEALGNREQFF
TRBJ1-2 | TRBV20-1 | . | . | TGCAGTGCCACAGTTCTAGGAGGCTACACCTTC | CSATVLGGYTF
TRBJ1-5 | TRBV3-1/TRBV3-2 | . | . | TGTGCCAGCAGCCCCGGATTGGGCAATCAGCCCCAGCATTTT | CASSPGLGNQPQHF
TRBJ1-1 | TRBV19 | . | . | TGTGCCAGTAGTATAGATCAGGGCAGCACTGAAGCTTTCTTT | CASSIDQGSTEAFF
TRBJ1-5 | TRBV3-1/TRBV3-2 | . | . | TGTGCCAGCTTCCGGCGTCCCGGCAATCAGCCCCAGCATTTT | CASFRRPGNQPQHF
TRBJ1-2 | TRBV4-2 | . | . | TGTGCCAGCAGCCAAGAAAACAGGCCTTATGGCTACACCTTC | CASSQENRPYGYTF
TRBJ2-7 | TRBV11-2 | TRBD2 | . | TGTGCCAGCAGAAGACTAGCGGGAGCGTACGAGCAGTACTTC | CASRRLAGAYEQYF
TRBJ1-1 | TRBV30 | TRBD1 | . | TGTGCCTGGAGCCGGGACAGCTACACTGAAGCTTTCTTT | CAWSRDSYTEAFF
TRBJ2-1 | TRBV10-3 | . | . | TGTGCCATCAGTGAGTCCCAGCGGCTAGACAATGAGCAGTTCTTC | CAISESQRLDNEQFF
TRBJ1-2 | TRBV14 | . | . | TGTGCCAGCAGCCCTACGGACAACTTCGGTGGCTACACCTTC | CASSPTDNFGGYTF
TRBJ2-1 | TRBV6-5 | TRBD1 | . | TGTGCCAGCAGTCCCCCGGCAGGGGGGCAGTTCTTC | CASSPPAGGQFF
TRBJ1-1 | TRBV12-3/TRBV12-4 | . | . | TGTGCCAGCAGATTCGCCGGGACAACTGAAGCTTTCTTT | CASRFAGTTEAFF
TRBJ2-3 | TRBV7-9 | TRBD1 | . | TGTGCCAGCAGCTCGTACAGGGGGCGAAGTCGTGGTGCAGATACGCAGTATTTT | CASSSYRGRSRGADTQYF
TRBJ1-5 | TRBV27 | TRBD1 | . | TGTGCCAGCAGTTTATCGGGACAGGGTCGTCAGCCCCAGCATTTT | CASSLSGQGRQPQHF
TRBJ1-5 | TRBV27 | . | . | TGTGCCAGCAGTCACGCTAAACAGGCGAACATCCAGCCCCAGCATTTT | CASSHAKQANIQPQHF
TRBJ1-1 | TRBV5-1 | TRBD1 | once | TGCGCCAGCAGCATCGCCGGGACAGTGAACACTGAAGCTTTCTTT | CASSIAGTVNTEAFF
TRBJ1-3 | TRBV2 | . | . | TGTGCCAGCAGTGACCTCGCCTACACCATATATTTT | CASSDLAYTIYF